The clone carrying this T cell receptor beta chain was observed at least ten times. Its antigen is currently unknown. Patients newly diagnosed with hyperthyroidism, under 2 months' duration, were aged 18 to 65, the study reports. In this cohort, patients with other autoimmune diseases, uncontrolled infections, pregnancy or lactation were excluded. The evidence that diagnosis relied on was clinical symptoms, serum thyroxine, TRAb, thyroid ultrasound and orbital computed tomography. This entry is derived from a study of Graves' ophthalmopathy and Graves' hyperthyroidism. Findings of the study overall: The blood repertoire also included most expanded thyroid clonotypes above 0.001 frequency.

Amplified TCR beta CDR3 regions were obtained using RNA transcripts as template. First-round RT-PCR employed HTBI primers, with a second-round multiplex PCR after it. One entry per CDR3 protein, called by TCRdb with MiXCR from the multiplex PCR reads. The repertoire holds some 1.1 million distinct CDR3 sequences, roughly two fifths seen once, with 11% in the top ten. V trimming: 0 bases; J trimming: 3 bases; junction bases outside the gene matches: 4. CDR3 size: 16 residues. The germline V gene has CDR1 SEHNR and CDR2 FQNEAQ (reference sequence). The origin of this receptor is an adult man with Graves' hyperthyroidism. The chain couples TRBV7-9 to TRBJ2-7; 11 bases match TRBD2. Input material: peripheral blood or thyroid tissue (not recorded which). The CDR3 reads CASSLALAGGNYEQYF. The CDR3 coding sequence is TGTGCCAGCAGCTTAGCTCTAGCGGGAGGCAACTACGAGCAGTACTTC.